Each of the 14 T cell receptor beta chains below was sequenced from the same sample in a study of CD8 T cells in Susac syndrome. When the RNA was reverse transcribed, random hexamers were used with an input of roughly 0.45 to 1 ug. TCRdb reprocessed the immunoSEQ multiplex PCR reads with MiXCR, giving one entry per CDR3 protein. Of almost 450,000 distinct CDR3 sequences detected, 85% to 90% appear once; the ten largest clones hold about 0.12%. The sequencing input was CD8+ T cells from PBMCs. The receptors were sampled from a human donor with multiple sclerosis.

This clonotype was seen only once. V is TRBV5-1 and J is TRBJ2-3; D unresolved. This CDR3 is 18 amino acids long. V lost 2 bases and J 4 bases, leaving 23 bases between the germline ends. Germline-derived CDR1 and CDR2 are SGHRS and YFSETQ. CDR3 in amino acids: CASSLFSSRRYTADTQYF. For the CDR3, the DNA is TGCGCCAGCAGCTTATTTTCGTCAAGACGGTACACAGCAGATACGCAGTATTTT.

The count of this clonotype is one. The chain links TRBV29-1 to TRBJ2-1, with D unresolved. V was clipped by 3 bases and J by 4 bases, with 10 bases between them. This CDR3 has 13 residues. Germline V lookup: CDR1 SQVTM, CDR2 ANQGSEA. The CDR3 DNA sequence: TGCAGCGTTGAGGTGTCTTTTTACAATGAGCAGTTCTTC. It is translated as CSVEVSFYNEQFF.

The CDR3: CASADGTRELFF. The CDR3 coding sequence is TGTGCCAGTGCCGACGGGACTAGGGAGCTGTTTTTT. V usage is TRBV19 and J usage is TRBJ2-2, with TRBD2 matching over 7 bases. The CDR3 runs to 12 residues. V trimming: 8 bases; J trimming: 9 bases; junction bases outside the gene matches: 6. Germline assignment: CDR1 LNHDA and CDR2 SQIVND (reference sequence).

The chain is built from TRBV12-3 or TRBV12-4 and TRBJ2-3, with 10 bases aligning to TRBD2. The length of the CDR3 is 17 residues. V was clipped by 3 bases and J by 3 bases; unmatched bases: 9. CDR3 protein: CASSFQLAGHRTDTQYF. The CDR3 bases are TGTGCCAGCAGTTTCCAACTAGCGGGGCACCGGACAGATACGCAGTATTTT.

This clonotype was detected only a few times. The gene calls are TRBV2 and TRBJ1-2, with D hard to call. CDR1 is SNHLY and CDR2 is FYNNEI in the germline V gene. The CDR3 totals 14 residues. Trimming cost V 10 bases and J 3 bases, with 18 bases left between them. CDR3 in amino acids: CANPPSGWDYGYTF. CDR3 bases: TGTGCCAACCCCCCGTCAGGCTGGGACTATGGCTACACCTTC. The entire variable domain, with the rest obtained from reference TRBV2 and TRBJ1-2, is as follows: EPEVTQTPSHQVTQMGQEVILRCVPISNHLYFYWYRQILGQKVEFLVSFYNNEISEKSEIFDDQFSVERPDGSNFTLKIRSTKLEDSAMYFCANPPSGWDYGYTFGSGTRLTVV.

V and J are TRBV30 and TRBJ1-1; no clear D gene. The CDR3 is 11 residues long. Germline-derived CDR1 and CDR2 are GTSNPN and SVGIG (reference sequence). V lost 4 bases, J lost 7 bases, and 10 bases lay in between. The CDR3 sequence is CAWIGLVEAFF. CDR3 DNA: TGTGCCTGGATAGGCCTCGTTGAAGCTTTCTTT.

This sequence joins TRBV5-1 and TRBJ2-7; D tentatively reads TRBD1 or TRBD2 (5 bases each). Deletions cut 1 base from V and 5 bases from J, with 13 bases between. The CDR3 covers 14 residues. Germline CDR1 reads SGHRS; CDR2 reads YFSETQ. In DNA, the CDR3 is TGCGCCAGCAGCTTGACCGGGACCGCCGACGAGCAGTACTTC. Translating gives CASSLTGTADEQYF.

The V gene is TRBV7-9, the J gene TRBJ1-2, with 10 bases identical to TRBD1. The CDR3 is 14 residues long. CDR1 SEHNR and CDR2 FQNEAQ come from the germline V gene (reference sequence). J gave up 6 bases and V 5 bases, and 6 bases lay outside the gene matches. The CDR3 sequence is CASSPRQGANGYTF. DNA for the CDR3: TGTGCCAGCAGCCCCCGACAGGGGGCTAATGGCTACACCTTC.

The V call is TRBV10-3, the J call TRBJ1-1; 8 bases agree with TRBD1. CDR1 is ENHRY and CDR2 is SYGVKD in the germline V gene. This CDR3 has 14 amino acids. J was trimmed by 4 bases and V by 9 bases; bases with no gene match: 10. The CDR3 DNA reads TGTGCCATGAGGACAGGGAGCGAGGCCACTGAAGCTTTCTTT. Amino acid sequence: CAMRTGSEATEAFF.

The rearrangement joins TRBV11-3 to TRBJ1-4, with 10 positions matching TRBD1. Germline V lookup: CDR1 SGHNT, CDR2 YENEEA. The CDR3 contains 17 residues. Trimming cost V 5 bases and J 5 bases; bases outside gene matches: 11. The CDR3 DNA is TGTGCCAGCAGCCAATCCGGGACAGGGGTCATAAATGAAAAACTGTTTTTT. It encodes CASSQSGTGVINEKLFF. Supplemented by reference TRBV11-3 and TRBJ1-4, the full variable domain reads EAGVVQSPRYKIIEKKQPVAFWCNPISGHNTLYWYLQNLGQGPELLIRYENEEAVDDSQLPKDRFSAERLKGVDSTLKIQPAELGDSAVYLCASSQSGTGVINEKLFFGSGTQLSVL.

The V call is TRBV6-5, the J call TRBJ2-7; D gene ambiguous. Germline V lookup: CDR1 MNHEY, CDR2 SVGAGI. The germline V and J ends were trimmed by 4 bases and 5 bases, with 9 bases remaining between them. This CDR3 has 12 amino acids. In DNA form, the CDR3 reads TGTGCCAGCAGTTCCTCGGTAAACGAGCAGTACTTC. Protein sequence: CASSSSVNEQYF.

The chain couples TRBV5-1 to TRBJ2-7; D perhaps matches TRBD1 (6 bases). V was trimmed by 4 bases and J by 0 bases, leaving 11 bases between them. CDR1 and CDR2 from the germline V gene are SGHRS and YFSETQ. There are 14 residues in the CDR3. The CDR3 here is CASSIGTTSYEQYF. The CDR3 DNA reads as TGCGCCAGCAGCATCGGGACAACCTCCTACGAGCAGTACTTC.

This chain links TRBV29-1 with TRBJ2-7; 9 bases map to TRBD2. Germline CDR1 SQVTM, CDR2 ANQGSEA. The junction had 9 bases not matched to a gene; V was cut back by 5 bases and J by 1 base. This CDR3 spans 15 amino acids. In DNA form, the CDR3 reads TGCAGCGTTCCAGGGGGTCTAGCGGGATCCTACGAGCAGTACTTC. Its translation: CSVPGGLAGSYEQYF.

The chain links TRBV5-1 to TRBJ1-2; D unclear. The CDR3 sequence is 16 residues long. With 1 base removed from V and 1 base from J, the gap between germline ends came to 14 bases. Germline loops: CDR1 SGHRS, CDR2 YFSETQ. The CDR3 DNA follows: TGCGCCAGCAGCTTGCCTATCTTCTACTTTAACTATGGCTACACCTTC. Its protein is CASSLPIFYFNYGYTF.